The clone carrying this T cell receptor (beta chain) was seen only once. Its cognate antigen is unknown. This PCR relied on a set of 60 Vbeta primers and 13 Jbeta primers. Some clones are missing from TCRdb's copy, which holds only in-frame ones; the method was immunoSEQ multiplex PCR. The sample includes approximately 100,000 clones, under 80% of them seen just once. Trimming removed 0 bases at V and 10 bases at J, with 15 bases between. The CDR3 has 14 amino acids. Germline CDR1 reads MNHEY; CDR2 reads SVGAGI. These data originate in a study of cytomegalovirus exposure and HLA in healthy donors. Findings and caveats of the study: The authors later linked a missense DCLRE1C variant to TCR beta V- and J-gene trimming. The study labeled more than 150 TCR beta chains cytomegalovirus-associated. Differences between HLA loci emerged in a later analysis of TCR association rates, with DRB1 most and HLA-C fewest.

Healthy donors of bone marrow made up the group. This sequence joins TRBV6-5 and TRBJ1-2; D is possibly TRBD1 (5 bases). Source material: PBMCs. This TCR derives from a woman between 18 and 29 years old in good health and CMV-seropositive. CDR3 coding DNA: TGTGCCAGCAGTTACTCGATGGACACGTCTGACTACACCTTC. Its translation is CASSYSMDTSDYTF.